This TCR beta chain is drawn from a study of shared clonotypes between healthy human individuals. Overall study context: Researchers drew samples from a couple of women and a few men aged 18 to 49.

The protocol was immunoSEQ multiplex PCR, while the TCRdb copy is restricted to in-frame clones and leaves out a portion. Of fewer than 2.5 million clones in the sample, 80% to 95% were seen once. The CDR3 sequence is 16 residues long. CDR1 SGHRS and CDR2 YFSETQ come from the germline V gene. V gave up 4 bases and J gave up 5 bases; unmatched junction bases: 7. The specimen sequenced was naive CD4+ T cells from PBMCs. Regarding subset: CD45RA+ positively selected. V gene TRBV5-1 combines with J gene TRBJ2-2; 11 nucleotides align to TRBD1. The receptor was derived from a man younger than 35 in good health. Some clones in this sample may be carry-over from other donors' samples. The CDR3 loop reads CASSEAGTGGTGELFF. In DNA, the CDR3 is TGCGCCAGCAGCGAGGCCGGGACAGGGGGTACCGGGGAGCTGTTTTTT.